A single sample is the source of the 27 T cell receptor beta chains below, sequenced in a study of blood T cell repertoires in COVID-19. Repertoires were generated with immunoSEQ multiplex PCR, while TCRdb's copy carries only in-frame clones and drops some. The table has about 58,000 clones, about nine tenths seen once. Sequenced sample: peripheral blood. Source of these receptors: a woman aged 65 to 85 with active COVID-19.

The chain couples TRBV5-1 to TRBJ2-7, with 8 bases that match TRBD2. This CDR3 spans 12 amino acids. Germline CDR1 and CDR2: SGHRS and YFSETQ. The V gene end was trimmed by 3 bases and the J gene end by 6 bases; junction bases not matched to a gene: 2. CDR3 nucleotide sequence: TGCGCCAGCAGCTCCAGCGGGAGCGAGCAGTACTTC. As protein: CASSSSGSEQYF.

The chain recombines TRBV11-3 with TRBJ2-1; 8 bases are a match to TRBD2. Trimming cost V 4 bases and J 0 bases; bases outside gene matches: 8. This CDR3 contains 17 residues. Germline V CDR1 and CDR2: SGHNT, YENEEA. DNA for the CDR3: TGTGCCAGCAGCTCTGGGCAGGGACTAGGCTCCTACAATGAGCAGTTCTTC. This gives the protein CASSSGQGLGSYNEQFF.

This rearrangement joins TRBV27 to TRBJ2-1, with 8 bases aligning to TRBD1. Trimming removed 4 bases from V and 5 bases from J; junction bases left unmatched: 4. Germline-derived CDR1 and CDR2 are MNHEY and SMNVEV (reference sequence). The CDR3 runs 14 residues. CDR3 DNA sequence: TGTGCCAGCAGTTCCAACAGGGGGAACAATGAGCAGTTCTTC. It yields the protein CASSSNRGNNEQFF.

A single count supports this clone. The chain is built from TRBV10-3 and TRBJ2-3; 12 nucleotides agree with TRBD2. The germline V gene has CDR1 ENHRY and CDR2 SYGVKD. This CDR3 has 17 amino acids. V shed 1 base, J shed 4 bases, and the junction held 6 bases outside the gene matches. CDR3 bases: TGTGCCATCAGTGAGTACTCCGGGACTAGCGGGCCAGATACGCAGTATTTT. Amino acids: CAISEYSGTSGPDTQYF.

This chain joins TRBV2 and TRBJ1-5; D might be TRBD1 (5 bases). The CDR3 has 15 residues. Deletions cut 7 bases from V and 6 bases from J, with 19 bases between. The germline V gene has CDR1 SNHLY and CDR2 FYNNEI. The CDR3 DNA follows: TGTGCCAGCACCGGCGGCTGGGGGGGTAGTCAGCCCCAGCATTTT. Its translation: CASTGGWGGSQPQHF.

This clone is a singleton in its sample. The gene calls are TRBV3-1 (or the pseudogene TRBV3-2) and TRBJ1-1; D may be TRBD1 (6 bases). Germline lookup yields CDR1 LGHDT and CDR2 YNNKEL (reference sequence). V lost 5 bases and J 1 base, leaving 17 bases between the germline ends. The CDR3 covers 16 residues. Here the CDR3 reads CASSFGGGGGNTEAFF. The CDR3, as DNA: TGTGCCAGCAGCTTCGGCGGGGGCGGGGGGAACACTGAAGCTTTCTTT.

V gene TRBV19 combines with J gene TRBJ2-7; TRBD2 aligns across 8 bases. This CDR3 has 15 amino acids. CDR1 LNHDA and CDR2 SQIVND come from the germline V gene (reference sequence). With V trimmed by 1 base and J by 3 bases, 5 bases remained unmatched. CDR3: CASSIGSGLDYEQYF. The DNA for the CDR3 is TGTGCCAGTAGTATAGGGTCGGGACTAGACTACGAGCAGTACTTC.

V gene TRBV6-5 combines with J gene TRBJ1-6, with 10 bases fitting TRBD1. Unmatched junction bases numbered 3, after V lost 0 bases and J lost 7 bases. The germline V gene encodes CDR1 MNHEY and CDR2 SVGAGI. The CDR3 runs to 16 residues. CDR3 sequence: CASSYSTGQGNSPLHF. DNA of the CDR3: TGTGCCAGCAGTTACTCGACGGGACAGGGGAATTCACCCCTCCACTTT.

The chain uses TRBV18 and TRBJ2-2, with D perhaps matching TRBD1 (6 bases). V shed 4 bases and J shed 5 bases, with 11 bases lying between them. The CDR3 runs to 14 residues. Germline V gives CDR1 KGHSH, CDR2 LQKENI. CDR3 protein: CASSRDKGTGELFF. The CDR3 bases are TGTGCCAGCTCACGGGACAAAGGAACCGGGGAGCTGTTTTTT. The full variable domain, rest sourced from reference TRBV18 and TRBJ2-2, is NAGVMQNPRHLVRRRGQEARLRCSPMKGHSHVYWYRQLPEEGLKFMVYLQKENIIDESGMPKERFSAEFPKEGPSILRIQQVVRGDSAAYFCASSRDKGTGELFFGEGSRLTVL.

The chain couples TRBV7-9 to TRBJ2-1; maybe TRBD2 (6 bases). This CDR3 is built from 14 residues. CDR1 is SEHNR, CDR2 FQNEAQ, per germline (reference sequence). Trimming took off 3 bases at V and 0 bases at J, with 6 bases between the two ends. Here the CDR3 reads CASSFGSSYNEQFF. The CDR3 coding sequence is TGTGCCAGCAGCTTCGGGAGCTCCTACAATGAGCAGTTCTTC. Filled out from reference TRBV7-9 and TRBJ2-1, the complete variable domain reads DTGVSQNPRHKITKRGQNVTFRCDPISEHNRLYWYRQTLGQGPEFLTYFQNEAQLEKSRLLSDRFSAERPKGSFSTLEIQRTEQGDSAMYLCASSFGSSYNEQFFGPGTRLTVL.

The chain joins TRBV13 to TRBJ2-7; 8 bases fit TRBD1. Germline V gene lookup returns CDR1 PRHDT and CDR2 FYEKMQ (reference sequence). V dropped 5 bases and J dropped 0; count of bases not matched to a gene: 12. There are 17 residues in the CDR3. The CDR3, as DNA: TGTGCCAGCAGCCAGGGGTTGGGGACAGGCGACTCCTACGAGCAGTACTTC. Translated: CASSQGLGTGDSYEQYF.

This chain connects TRBV19 to TRBJ2-5; TRBD1 matches 7 bases. V lost 4 bases, J lost 0 bases, and 2 bases stayed unmatched. In germline, CDR1 is LNHDA, CDR2 SQIVND (reference sequence). This CDR3 contains 14 residues. The CDR3 nucleotides are TGTGCCAGTAGTACGGGACAGTACCAAGAGACCCAGTACTTC. This gives the protein CASSTGQYQETQYF.

This rearrangement joins TRBV21-1 to TRBJ2-1; TRBD2 is the table's D call, not checked against the DNA. TRBV21-1 is shown as a pseudogene. The CDR3 is made up of 14 amino acids. In DNA, the CDR3 is TGTGCCAGCATAGCGGGAGCGACCTACAATGAGCAGTTCTTC. Protein: CASIAGATYNEQFF.

This clone has a handful of counts. V usage is TRBV10-1 and J usage is TRBJ2-7, with D possibly being TRBD1 (6 bases). This CDR3 comprises 13 residues. Germline-derived CDR1 and CDR2 are WNHNN and SYGVQD (reference sequence). Deletions cut 6 bases from V and 6 bases from J, with 15 bases between. CDR3 bases: TGCGCCAGCAGGGGGACACCCCAAGGCGAGCAGTACTTC. It encodes CASRGTPQGEQYF.

V gene TRBV21-1 combines with J gene TRBJ1-1; the table's D call, TRBD1, has no DNA check behind it. TRBV21-1 is noted as a pseudogene. The CDR3 sequence is 14 residues long. The CDR3 spells CASSKGQGGTEAFF. CDR3 bases: TGTGCCAGCAGCAAAGGCCAAGGGGGCACTGAAGCTTTCTTT.

The chain recombines TRBV5-1 with TRBJ2-1; no clear D. This CDR3 contains 14 residues. The V end was cut by 2 bases, the J end by 7 bases, with 13 bases between. Germline V lookup: CDR1 SGHRS, CDR2 YFSETQ. The CDR3 reads CASSFGLTENEQFF. The DNA for the CDR3 is TGCGCCAGCAGCTTTGGGCTCACAGAGAATGAGCAGTTCTTC.

This chain connects TRBV5-1 to TRBJ1-4, with 7 bases lining up with TRBD1. The germline V gene encodes CDR1 SGHRS and CDR2 YFSETQ. The CDR3 sequence is 14 residues long. Germline trimming cut 2 bases from V and 8 bases from J; bases unmatched to any gene: 6. CDR3 bases: TGCGCCAGCAGCTTTACAGGGGTCGAAGAAAAACTGTTTTTT. It is translated as CASSFTGVEEKLFF.

The chain is built from TRBV5-1 and TRBJ2-7, with 7 bases lining up with TRBD1. V shed 3 bases and J 4 bases; nucleotides not matched to a gene: 7. This CDR3 is 14 amino acids long. Germline CDR1 and CDR2: SGHRS and YFSETQ. CDR3 in amino acids: CASSYSGTEYEQYF. The CDR3 DNA reads as TGCGCCAGCAGCTATTCCGGGACAGAGTACGAGCAGTACTTC.

The chain combines TRBV2 with TRBJ2-4; D is unresolved. The V end was cut by 11 bases, the J end by 1 base, with 15 bases between. The V gene's germline CDR1 is SNHLY and CDR2 FYNNEI. The CDR3 covers 14 residues. CDR3 nucleotide sequence: TGTGCCGGTTCTTTAGTTGGTGCCAAAAACATTCAGTACTTC. As protein: CAGSLVGAKNIQYF.

In this sample, this clone turned up once. The CDR3 is CASSLDAGSYEQYF. Here the CDR3 DNA reads TGTGCCAGCAGTTTGGACGCGGGATCCTACGAGCAGTACTTC. The chain employs TRBV27 and TRBJ2-7; D might be TRBD2 (6 bases). Germline values: CDR1 MNHEY, CDR2 SMNVEV (reference sequence). V lost 3 bases and J lost 1, with 10 bases in between. The CDR3 length is 14 residues.

This sequence joins TRBV20-1 and TRBJ2-7; 8 positions match TRBD1. With 8 bases clipped from V and 6 bases from J, the junction kept 6 bases outside the gene matches. The CDR3 runs 11 residues. In germline, CDR1 is DFQATT, CDR2 SNEGSKA (reference sequence). The CDR3 DNA reads TGCAGTACGGACAGGGTGGCCGAGCAGTACTTC. This codes for CSTDRVAEQYF.

The chain combines TRBV6-5 with TRBJ2-7, with TRBD1 matching over 8 bases. CDR1 and CDR2 from the germline V gene are MNHEY and SVGAGI. The ends lost 5 bases at V and 2 bases at J; junction bases unmatched: 8. The CDR3 has 15 amino acids. The chain's CDR3 is CASSHPKDRAYEQYF. DNA of the CDR3: TGTGCCAGCAGTCACCCGAAGGACAGGGCCTACGAGCAGTACTTC.

The chain employs TRBV28 and TRBJ1-2; the D gene is possibly TRBD1 (6 bases). This CDR3 contains 17 residues. V lost 2 bases and J 2 bases, leaving 18 bases between the germline ends. Germline CDR1 MDHEN, CDR2 SYDVKM. The CDR3 coding sequence is TGTGCCAGCAGTTTACCGGACAGTCGACCGGGGAACTATGGCTACACCTTC. Translating it yields CASSLPDSRPGNYGYTF.

V and J are TRBV5-1 and TRBJ2-5, with D tentatively TRBD1 (5 bases). Germline CDR1 reads SGHRS; CDR2 reads YFSETQ. This CDR3 is built from 13 residues. Trimming pared 0 bases from V and 2 bases from J, leaving 5 bases between. The CDR3 spells CASSLGQQETQYF. The CDR3 nucleotides are TGCGCCAGCAGCTTGGGACAGCAAGAGACCCAGTACTTC.

This sequence joins TRBV11-2 and TRBJ2-5, with 15 bases identical to TRBD2. The germline V gene encodes CDR1 SGHAT and CDR2 FQNNGV. J was trimmed by 5 bases and V by 4 bases; bases with no gene match: 14. The CDR3 contains 19 residues. CDR3 coding DNA: TGTGCCAGCAGCTCCCCGGGGATCGGGGGGACTAGCGGGAGGGAGACCCAGTACTTC. Its translation is CASSSPGIGGTSGRETQYF.

The rearrangement links TRBV6-5 to TRBJ1-1; 8 bases agree with TRBD1. The CDR3 runs to 13 residues. Germline V gene data show CDR1 as MNHEY and CDR2 as SVGAGI. Trimming took 7 bases from V and 4 from J; bases not matched to a gene: 5. The CDR3 spells CASNRGQVTEAFF. As DNA, the CDR3 is TGTGCCAGCAATCGGGGACAGGTCACTGAAGCTTTCTTT.

The chain uses TRBV5-5 and TRBJ2-5, with 9 bases identical to TRBD1. The CDR3 has 15 residues. Germline lookup yields CDR1 SGHKS and CDR2 YYEKEE (reference sequence). With 4 bases clipped from V and 4 bases from J, the junction kept 8 bases outside the gene matches. The CDR3 region is CASSPGQGKAETQYF. The CDR3 DNA reads as TGTGCCAGCAGCCCCGGACAGGGGAAGGCAGAGACCCAGTACTTC.